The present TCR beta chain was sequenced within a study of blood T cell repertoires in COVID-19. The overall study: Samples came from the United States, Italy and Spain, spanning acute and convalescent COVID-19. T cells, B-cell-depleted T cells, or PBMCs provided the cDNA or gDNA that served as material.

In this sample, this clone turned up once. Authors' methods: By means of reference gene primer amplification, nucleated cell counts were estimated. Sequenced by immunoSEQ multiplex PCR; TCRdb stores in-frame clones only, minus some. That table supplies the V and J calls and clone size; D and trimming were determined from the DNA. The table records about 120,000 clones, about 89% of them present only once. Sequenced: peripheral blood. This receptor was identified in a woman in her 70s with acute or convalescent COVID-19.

The CDR3 nucleotides are TGTGCCAGCAGTTACGCACAGGGAGCACGCTACACCTTC. Translated: CASSYAQGARYTF. The V call is TRBV6-5, the J call TRBJ1-2; TRBD1 might be the D (6 bases). This CDR3 comprises 13 residues. Trimming shortened V by 2 bases and J by 9 bases, and 13 bases separated the two germline ends. Germline assignment: CDR1 MNHEY and CDR2 SVGAGI.